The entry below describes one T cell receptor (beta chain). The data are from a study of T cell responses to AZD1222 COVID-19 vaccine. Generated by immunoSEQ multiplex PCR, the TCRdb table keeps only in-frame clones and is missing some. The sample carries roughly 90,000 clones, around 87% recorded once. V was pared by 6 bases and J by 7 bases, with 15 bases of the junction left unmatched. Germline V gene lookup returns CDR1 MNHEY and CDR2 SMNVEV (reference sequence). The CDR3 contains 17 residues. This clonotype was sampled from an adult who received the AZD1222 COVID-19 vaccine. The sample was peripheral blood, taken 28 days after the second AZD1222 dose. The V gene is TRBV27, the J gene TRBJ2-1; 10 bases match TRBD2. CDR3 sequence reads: CASSSSGRGQIRNEQFF. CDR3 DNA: TGTGCCAGCAGCTCAAGCGGGAGGGGCCAAATTAGAAATGAGCAGTTCTTC.